The 25 T cell receptor beta chains below come from one sample, sequenced in a study of immune evolution from preneoplasia to lung adenocarcinoma. Measured with immunoSEQ multiplex PCR; TCRdb has only the in-frame clones, and not every one. The repertoire consists of around 5,700 clones, with around 79% occurring once and the leading ten covering 9.8%. The sequencing sample was made of FFPE adjacent normal lung tissue. The source is a donor at least 70 years old with lung adenocarcinoma.

On this clone itself: One junction end does not reproduce the germline sequence, and a read error may be involved. This chain links TRBV7-7 with TRBJ2-3, with 12 bases aligning to TRBD2. CDR3 size: 15 residues. Germline V gives CDR1 SSHAT, CDR2 FNYEAQ (reference sequence). The DNA of the CDR3 is TGTGCTAGCAGCCTGACTAGCGGGGGCGATGATGCGCAGTATTTT. This sequence encodes CASSLTSGGDDAQYF.

This chain joins TRBV19 and TRBJ2-7; possibly TRBD1 or TRBD2 for D (5 bases each). Trimming took 6 bases from V and 0 from J, leaving 18 bases between them. The CDR3 length is 16 residues. Germline CDR1 reads LNHDA; CDR2 reads SQIVND (reference sequence). The chain's CDR3 is CASRLRGDFSSYEQYF. DNA of the CDR3: TGTGCCAGTAGGCTAAGAGGGGATTTTAGCTCCTACGAGCAGTACTTC.

This rearrangement joins TRBV11-1 to TRBJ1-1; tentative D call: TRBD1 (6 bases). CDR1 SGHAT and CDR2 FQDESV come from the germline V gene (reference sequence). The CDR3 has 12 residues. V shed 5 bases and J shed 3 bases, with 7 bases lying between them. The CDR3 DNA reads TGTGCCAGCAGCGCAGGGGACACTGAAGCTTTCTTT. Encoded protein: CASSAGDTEAFF.

V is TRBV30 and J is TRBJ2-7; weak D call: TRBD1 (6 bases). Germline values: CDR1 GTSNPN, CDR2 SVGIG (reference sequence). Trimming left V 3 bases short and J 3 bases short, with 12 bases between. The length of the CDR3 is 13 residues. The CDR3 is CAWRNRDSYEQYF. In nucleotides, the CDR3 is TGTGCCTGGAGGAACAGGGATAGCTACGAGCAGTACTTC.

The CDR3 spells CASKPGLAGDEQFF. Written as DNA, the CDR3 is TGTGCCAGCAAACCGGGACTAGCGGGAGATGAGCAGTTCTTC. The genes are TRBV2 and TRBJ2-1; 14 bases are a match to TRBD2. The CDR3 extends over 14 amino acids. In germline, CDR1 is SNHLY, CDR2 FYNNEI. The ends lost 7 bases at V and 8 bases at J; junction bases unmatched: 4.

This clone has more than one count but fewer than ten. One junction end does not reproduce the germline sequence, and a read error may be involved. The chain carries TRBV7-7 and TRBJ2-2; D call uncertain. The CDR3 length is 15 residues. Per germline, CDR1 SSHAT and CDR2 FNYEAQ (reference sequence). The CDR3 is CASSLMGYGAGELFF. In DNA form, the CDR3 reads TGTGCTAGCAGCTTAATGGGGTACGGCGCCGGGGAGCTGTTTTTT.

This clone has only a few counts. This chain connects TRBV2 to TRBJ1-5, with TRBD1 identical over 9 bases. From germline, CDR1 is SNHLY and CDR2 FYNNEI. The CDR3 runs to 14 residues. J was trimmed by 5 bases and V by 5 bases; bases with no gene match: 4. The CDR3 DNA reads TGTGCCAGCAGTACGACAGGGGGTGATCAGCCCCAGCATTTT. As protein: CASSTTGGDQPQHF.

This clone was seen only once. The V and J genes are TRBV5-6 and TRBJ1-4; D is uncertain. There are 16 residues in the CDR3. Germline V CDR1 and CDR2: SGHDT, YYEEEE. Between the trimmed V and J ends, which lost 0 bases and 3 bases, there was a span of 12 bases. The CDR3 sequence is CASSLGIGAPNEKLFF. The CDR3 DNA sequence: TGTGCCAGCAGCTTGGGTATTGGAGCACCTAATGAAAAACTGTTTTTT.

This clone was recorded a few times. This sequence joins TRBV5-4 and TRBJ2-7; D gene ambiguous. This CDR3 spans 12 amino acids. Germline V gives CDR1 SGHNT, CDR2 YYREEE (reference sequence). V shed 2 bases and J shed 6 bases, with 9 bases lying between them. The CDR3 DNA reads as TGTGCCAGCAGCTTTACTGCTTCCGAGCAGTACTTC. It translates to CASSFTASEQYF.

The gene calls are TRBV28 and TRBJ2-7, with TRBD1 as a possible D gene (6 bases). The V gene's germline CDR1 is MDHEN and CDR2 SYDVKM. Trimming cost V 7 bases and J 3 bases, with 19 bases left between them. This CDR3 contains 15 residues. The CDR3 DNA reads TGTGCCAGCACCCGCAACAGGGCCCGACACTACGAGCAGTACTTC. It specifies CASTRNRARHYEQYF.

This clone was observed a few times. The V gene is TRBV2, the J gene TRBJ1-5, with 7 bases that match TRBD1. CDR1 SNHLY and CDR2 FYNNEI come from the germline V gene. The junction had 6 bases not matched to a gene; V was cut back by 7 bases and J by 6 bases. This CDR3 is 13 amino acids long. The CDR3 sequence is CASNRQGFQPQHF. In DNA, the CDR3 is TGTGCCAGCAATCGACAGGGTTTTCAGCCCCAGCATTTT.

This chain uses TRBV11-2 with TRBJ2-1; D is perhaps TRBD2 (7 bases). CDR1 SGHAT and CDR2 FQNNGV come from the germline V gene. V was shortened by 5 bases and J by 3 bases, with 17 bases between the two germline ends. CDR3 length equals 16 residues. The CDR3 is CASSRWGGLDYNEQFF. The CDR3 bases are TGTGCCAGCAGCAGATGGGGGGGCCTCGACTACAATGAGCAGTTCTTC.

The chain uses TRBV6-6 and TRBJ1-2; 7 bases are shared with TRBD1. The CDR3 length is 11 residues. J gave up 7 bases and V 6 bases, and 2 bases lay outside the gene matches. Per the germline V gene, CDR1 is MNHNY and CDR2 is SVGAGI (reference sequence). CDR3 residues: CASRDRFGYTF. CDR3 DNA: TGTGCCAGCAGGGACAGGTTTGGCTACACCTTC.

The rearrangement links TRBV6-4 to TRBJ1-1, with 11 bases that match TRBD1. V lost 5 bases and J lost 7; bases outside the gene matches: 6. This CDR3 spans 14 amino acids. Germline lookup yields CDR1 MRHNA and CDR2 SNTAGT. The CDR3 nucleotides are TGTGCCAGCAGTACCTCGGGGACAGGGGGTGAAGCTTTCTTT. Translating it yields CASSTSGTGGEAFF.

V is TRBV7-6 and J is TRBJ2-7, with 11 bases identical to TRBD2. Germline CDR1 SGHVS, CDR2 FNYEAQ. V lost 5 bases to trimming and J lost 2 bases; unmatched junction nucleotides: 14. CDR3 size: 18 residues. This chain's CDR3 is CASSGEGASGGFTYEQYF. As DNA, the CDR3 is TGTGCCAGCAGCGGAGAGGGGGCTAGCGGGGGGTTCACCTACGAGCAGTACTTC.

This clone was observed a few times. The chain is built from TRBV7-8 and TRBJ1-2, with D unclear. The CDR3 has 13 residues. Trimming pared 1 base from V and 5 bases from J, leaving 8 bases between. Germline V CDR1 and CDR2: SGHVS, FQNEAQ. The CDR3 DNA reads TGTGCCAGCAGCTTAGACCCCGGGTATGGCTACACCTTC. Translating it yields CASSLDPGYGYTF.

A single count supports this clone. The genes are TRBV29-1 and TRBJ1-2; weak D call: TRBD1 (5 bases). This CDR3 has 11 residues. Germline CDR1 and CDR2: SQVTM and ANQGSEA. V lost 4 bases to trimming and J lost 8 bases, with 11 bases between them. For the CDR3, the DNA is TGCAGCGTTGGAGGGGAGGAGGGCTACACCTTC. Its translation is CSVGGEEGYTF.

V gene TRBV7-3 combines with J gene TRBJ1-2; D uncertain. The germline V gene encodes CDR1 SGHTA and CDR2 FQGTGA. Trimming stripped 0 bases from V and 6 bases from J, with 11 bases between. The CDR3 sequence is 14 residues long. In nucleotides, the CDR3 is TGTGCCAGCAGCTTAACGCGGGAGTCGAATGGCTACACCTTC. Protein: CASSLTRESNGYTF.

The rearrangement uses TRBV29-1 and TRBJ1-5; D possibly corresponds to TRBD1 (5 bases). In germline, CDR1 is SQVTM, CDR2 ANQGSEA. V shed 1 base and J shed 7 bases, with 14 bases lying between them. This CDR3 region has 14 residues. DNA for the CDR3: TGCAGCGTTGAAGGTGAGGGGAAGGGGCAGCCCCAGCATTTT. It encodes CSVEGEGKGQPQHF.

The chain joins TRBV5-5 to TRBJ2-1, with a tentative D call TRBD2 (6 bases). Germline loops: CDR1 SGHKS, CDR2 YYEKEE (reference sequence). V gave up 5 bases and J gave up 2 bases, with 17 bases separating them. The length of the CDR3 is 16 residues. The CDR3, as DNA: TGTGCCAGCAGTCGGGGTCGGGGCGGGACCTACAATGAGCAGTTCTTC. This gives the protein CASSRGRGGTYNEQFF. The full variable domain, rest sourced from reference TRBV5-5 and TRBJ2-1, is DAGVTQSPTHLIKTRGQQVTLRCSPISGHKSVSWYQQVLGQGPQFIFQYYEKEERGRGNFPDRFSARQFPNYSSELNVNALLLGDSALYLCASSRGRGGTYNEQFFGPGTRLTVL.

The chain is built from TRBV30 and TRBJ2-1; 9 bases fit TRBD2. J lost 2 bases, V lost 1 base, and 6 bases had no gene match. Germline V gene lookup returns CDR1 GTSNPN and CDR2 SVGIG (reference sequence). CDR3 length equals 16 residues. CDR3 residues: CAWSALTSGAYNEQFF. CDR3 DNA: TGTGCCTGGAGTGCCCTGACTAGCGGAGCCTACAATGAGCAGTTCTTC.

The chain joins TRBV6-1 to TRBJ1-3, with a possible D match to TRBD1 (5 bases). CDR3 length equals 13 residues. The V gene's germline CDR1 is MNHNS and CDR2 SASEGT. V lost 1 base and J lost 9, with 10 bases in between. This CDR3 reads CASSEVGEGTIYF. The CDR3 DNA is TGTGCCAGCAGTGAAGTGGGGGAGGGCACCATATATTTT.

This clone occurred once. The V call is TRBV7-6, the J call TRBJ1-5; D may be TRBD1 (5 bases). Trimming took 3 bases from V and 3 from J, leaving 12 bases between them. Germline V gene lookup returns CDR1 SGHVS and CDR2 FNYEAQ. The CDR3 runs to 15 residues. The CDR3 nucleotides read TGTGCCAGCAGCTTCGGTGCAGGGCTCAATCAGCCCCAGCATTTT. Its translation: CASSFGAGLNQPQHF.

This clone was seen only once. This chain joins TRBV6-1 and TRBJ1-6; D possibly corresponds to TRBD1 (5 bases). The CDR3 has 14 residues. V lost 6 bases, J lost 5 bases, and 11 bases lay in between. Germline-derived CDR1 and CDR2 are MNHNS and SASEGT. The CDR3 DNA reads TGTGCCAGCAGAAGGGGACGGGATAATTCACCCCTCCACTTT. Protein sequence: CASRRGRDNSPLHF.

The count of this clone is one. The chain is built from TRBV30 and TRBJ2-3; D gene ambiguous. The CDR3 totals 11 residues. From germline, CDR1 is GTSNPN and CDR2 SVGIG (reference sequence). Trimming pared 2 bases from V and 2 bases from J, leaving 2 bases between. The CDR3: CAWSHTDTQYF. CDR3 nucleotides: TGTGCCTGGAGTCACACAGATACGCAGTATTTT.